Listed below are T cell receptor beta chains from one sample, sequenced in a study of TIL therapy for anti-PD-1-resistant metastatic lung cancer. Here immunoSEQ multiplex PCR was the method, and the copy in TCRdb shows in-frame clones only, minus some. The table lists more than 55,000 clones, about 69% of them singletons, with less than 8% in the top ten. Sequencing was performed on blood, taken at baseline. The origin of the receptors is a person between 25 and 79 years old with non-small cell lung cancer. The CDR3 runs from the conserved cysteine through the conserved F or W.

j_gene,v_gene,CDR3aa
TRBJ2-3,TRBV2,CASTPRTRNTQYF
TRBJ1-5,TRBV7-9,CASSFSNQPQHF
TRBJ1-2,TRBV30,CAWSSVGTALNYGYTF
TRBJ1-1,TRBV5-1,CASSLDGMGTEAFF
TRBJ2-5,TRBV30,CAWSDREETQYF
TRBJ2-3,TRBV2,CASSLDRAADTQYF
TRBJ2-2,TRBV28,CASSFRGRFTGELFF
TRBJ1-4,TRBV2,CASSGGTGALEKLFF
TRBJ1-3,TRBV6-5,CASSLGNTIYF
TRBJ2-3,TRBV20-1,CASGVADTQYF
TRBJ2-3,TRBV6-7,CASSYSIQGVETDTQYF
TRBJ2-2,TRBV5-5,CASSMDRGIAGELFF
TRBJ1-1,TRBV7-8,CASSLGRGGLTEAFF
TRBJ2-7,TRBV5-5,CASSALRNEQYF
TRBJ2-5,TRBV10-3,CAISPGFGGQETQYF
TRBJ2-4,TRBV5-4,CASSTGTGVNHIQYF
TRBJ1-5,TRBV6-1,CASSDPSGVQPQHF
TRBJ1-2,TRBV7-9,CASSPHSGPNYGYTF
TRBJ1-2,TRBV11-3,CASSPQGQEGYTF
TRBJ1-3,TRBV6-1,CASSGDSWNTIYF
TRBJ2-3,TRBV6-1,CASRVGDSTDTQYF
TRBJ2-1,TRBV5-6,CASSLPAGLGIGEQFF
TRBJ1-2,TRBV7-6,CASSSLLGDRGSYTF
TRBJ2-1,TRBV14,CASSQTIHEQFF
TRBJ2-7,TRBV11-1,CASSLDFRQGGRYVYEQYF
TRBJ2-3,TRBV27,CASSFGTGKDTQYF
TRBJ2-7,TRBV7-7,CASSQDEGYEQYF
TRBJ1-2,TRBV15,CATSRTIHGGRESAGYTF
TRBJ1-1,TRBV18,CASSGQLNVEAFF
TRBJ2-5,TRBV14,CASSGLAGAYQETQYF
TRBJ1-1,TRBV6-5,CASLGVEAFF
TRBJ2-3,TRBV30,CAWSVGQRGFLDTQYF
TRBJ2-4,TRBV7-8,CASSLNGAKNIQYF
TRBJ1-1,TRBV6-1,CASSGTGLLAAFF